This record covers a single T cell receptor beta chain. Its antigen is unknown. Other DNA sequences of this sample code for an identical CDR3. The source of the sample is a study of T cell responses to AZD1222 COVID-19 vaccine. For the study at large: Combined were second doses at about 4 or about 12 weeks. Study-wide findings and caveats: With dominance at 160-218 and 743-854, vaccine-associated CD4 TCRs spanned spike. Possibly, clonal diversity was underestimated; donors were largely white British and included more females. Researchers took repertoire samples only after the peak T cell response had come.

V was trimmed by 3 bases and J by 0 bases, leaving 9 bases between them. This CDR3 contains 14 residues. Germline V gene data show CDR1 as SGHNT and CDR2 as YYREEE (reference sequence). The repertoire was sequenced with immunoSEQ multiplex PCR; TCRdb's copy has only in-frame clones and lacks some. The repertoire includes about 150,000 clones, 88% of them detected once, and around 2.3% sits in the top ten. The TCR sequence derives from an adult in good health. Source: peripheral blood, taken on day 0 of AZD1222 vaccination. This rearrangement joins TRBV5-4 to TRBJ1-1, with D possibly matching TRBD1 (6 bases). The CDR3 protein is CASSYGQLNTEAFF. The CDR3 coding sequence is TGTGCCAGCAGCTATGGACAGTTGAACACTGAAGCTTTCTTT. The variable domain in full, with the rest retrieved from reference TRBV5-4 and TRBJ1-1, is ETGVTQSPTHLIKTRGQQVTLRCSSQSGHNTVSWYQQALGQGPQFIFQYYREEENGRGNFPPRFSGLQFPNYSSELNVNALELDDSALYLCASSYGQLNTEAFFGQGTRLTVV.